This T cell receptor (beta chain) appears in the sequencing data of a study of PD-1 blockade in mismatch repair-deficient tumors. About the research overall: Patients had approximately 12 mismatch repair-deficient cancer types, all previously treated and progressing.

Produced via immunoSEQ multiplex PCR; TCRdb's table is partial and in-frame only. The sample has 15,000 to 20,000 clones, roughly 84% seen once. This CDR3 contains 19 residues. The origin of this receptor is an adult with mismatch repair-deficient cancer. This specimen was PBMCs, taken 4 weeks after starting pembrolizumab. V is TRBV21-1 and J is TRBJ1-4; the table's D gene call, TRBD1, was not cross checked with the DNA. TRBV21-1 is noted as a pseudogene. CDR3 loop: CASRSYPGQGRPTNEKLFF. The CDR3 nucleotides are TGTGCCAGCAGATCGTATCCGGGACAGGGGCGACCAACTAATGAAAAACTGTTTTTT.